The 31 T cell receptor beta chains given below trace back to one sample, sequenced in a study of regulatory T cells in long-lasting Graves disease. Time point here: persistent/refractory GD, antithyroid drugs over 5 years with positive TRAb. With RNA extracted from PBMCs as input, the TCR library was made. iRepertoire HTBI primers and Arm-PCR of CDR3 regions built TCR beta libraries. Using its own MiXCR run on the multiplex PCR reads, TCRdb lists one record per CDR3 protein. The sample lists approximately 380,000 distinct CDR3 sequences, around 21% occurring once. Sample: peripheral blood mononuclear cells (PBMCs), taken when the disease was refractory, from a patient treated with antithyroid drugs. The receptors derive from a female donor with Graves disease.

The chain recombines TRBV20-1 with TRBJ2-7; D perhaps matches TRBD1 (6 bases). V lost 4 bases to trimming and J lost 2 bases, with 12 bases between them. Germline V lookup: CDR1 DFQATT, CDR2 SNEGSKA (reference sequence). The CDR3 spans 13 residues. The CDR3 DNA sequence: TGCAGTGCTAAGGGGGACCGGGCCTACGAGCAGTACTTC. This translates into CSAKGDRAYEQYF.

This clonotype showed up many times. This rearrangement joins TRBV13 to TRBJ1-4; possibly TRBD1 for D (5 bases). The germline V and J ends were trimmed by 0 bases and 6 bases, with 17 bases remaining between them. This CDR3 contains 17 residues. Germline CDR1 PRHDT, CDR2 FYEKMQ (reference sequence). CDR3 loop: CASSLGLQGREDEKLFF. CDR3 DNA sequence: TGTGCCAGCAGCTTAGGCCTGCAGGGAAGAGAGGATGAAAAACTGTTTTTT.

Turning to this clonotype: A read error is possible here, since a much larger clone lies one base away. The chain couples TRBV30 to TRBJ1-4; D is ambiguous. V shed 0 bases and J shed 7 bases, with 9 bases lying between them. The CDR3 runs to 13 residues. CDR1 is GTSNPN and CDR2 is SVGIG in the germline V gene (reference sequence). The CDR3 DNA is TGTGCCTGGAGTGTCTTAAATAGTGAAAAACTGTTTTTT. It yields the protein CAWSVLNSEKLFF.

In this sample, this clonotype turned up many times. This chain connects TRBV20-1 to TRBJ2-5; TRBD2 aligns across 7 bases. Germline V gene sequence: CDR1 DFQATT, CDR2 SNEGSKA (reference sequence). The CDR3 is 15 amino acids. In DNA, the CDR3 is TGCAGCGCCAGCCGGCTAGCGGCCTACCAAGAGACCCAGTACTTC. Amino acid sequence: CSASRLAAYQETQYF.

V is TRBV7-9 and J is TRBJ2-7; D might be TRBD1 (6 bases). Trimming took 3 bases from V and 5 from J, leaving 11 bases between them. Germline CDR1 is SEHNR and CDR2 is FQNEAQ (reference sequence). The length of the CDR3 is 13 residues. CDR3 bases: TGTGCCAGCAGCTTGTTAGGACAGCACGAGCAGTACTTC. Amino acid sequence: CASSLLGQHEQYF.

The J gene is TRBJ1-4, the V gene TRBV7-2, with TRBD1 identical over 8 bases. V shed 5 bases, J shed 4 bases, and the junction held 6 bases outside the gene matches. The germline V gene encodes CDR1 SGHTA and CDR2 FQGNSA. The CDR3 runs 15 residues. The CDR3 region has the DNA TGTGCCAGCAGCCTATGGACAGGGTTTAATGAAAAACTGTTTTTT. This sequence encodes CASSLWTGFNEKLFF.

This clonotype has at least ten counts. The genes are TRBV2 and TRBJ2-7, with 7 bases aligning to TRBD2. The junction had 6 bases not matched to a gene; V was cut back by 3 bases and J by 1 base. The CDR3 sequence is 15 residues long. Germline CDR1 and CDR2: SNHLY and FYNNEI. The CDR3 sequence: CASSDVGGVSYEQYF. CDR3 nucleotides: TGTGCCAGCAGTGATGTGGGAGGGGTGTCCTACGAGCAGTACTTC.

This chain connects TRBV5-4 to TRBJ2-7; 11 nucleotides line up with TRBD2. The CDR3 is 16 amino acids. Germline V gene sequence: CDR1 SGHNT, CDR2 YYREEE (reference sequence). V trimming: 4 bases; J trimming: 6 bases; junction bases outside the gene matches: 12. CDR3 DNA sequence: TGTGCCAGCAGCATCATACTACTAGCGGGAGAAAGCGAGCAGTACTTC. Amino acid sequence: CASSIILLAGESEQYF.

On this clonotype itself: A single base separates this from a much larger clone, so it may be a read error. The chain employs TRBV7-2 and TRBJ1-4; D gene unclear. V was pared by 1 base and J by 10 bases, with 13 bases between. The germline gives CDR1 SGHTA, CDR2 FQGNSA. CDR3 length: 14 residues. CDR3 nucleotides: TGTGCCAGCAGCTTAGACCTAGGGCATGGAAAACTGTTTTTT. This gives the protein CASSLDLGHGKLFF.

This sequence joins TRBV19 and TRBJ1-1; no clear D gene. The germline CDR1 and CDR2 sequences are LNHDA and SQIVND (reference sequence). V lost 3 bases and J lost 1, with 6 bases in between. This CDR3 comprises 13 residues. This CDR3 reads CASSIPGNTEAFF. The CDR3 nucleotides read TGTGCCAGTAGTATCCCGGGGAACACTGAAGCTTTCTTT.

The chain couples TRBV10-3 to TRBJ2-7; D gene unclear. The CDR3 covers 13 residues. From germline, CDR1 is ENHRY and CDR2 SYGVKD. V dropped 3 bases and J dropped 6 bases, with 12 bases sitting between them. CDR3 DNA sequence: TGTGCCATCAGTGATAGACATGCGGTCGAGCAGTACTTC. As protein: CAISDRHAVEQYF.

This clonotype was found many times. The chain links TRBV11-2 to TRBJ2-7; D gene unclear. The CDR3 has 14 amino acids. Germline V gene data show CDR1 as SGHAT and CDR2 as FQNNGV. V was pared by 5 bases and J by 1 base, with 12 bases between. The CDR3 loop is CASSPMGPSYEQYF. CDR3 nucleotide sequence: TGTGCCAGCAGCCCAATGGGTCCGTCCTACGAGCAGTACTTC.

This clonotype has at least ten counts. V usage is TRBV28 and J usage is TRBJ1-6; 9 bases fit TRBD1. The CDR3 totals 14 residues. Germline V gives CDR1 MDHEN, CDR2 SYDVKM. V lost 5 bases, J lost 7 bases, and 3 bases stayed unmatched. The CDR3 region has the DNA TGTGCCAGCAGTAATGGACAGGGGAATTCACCCCTCCACTTT. Encoded protein: CASSNGQGNSPLHF.

This clonotype was observed at least ten times. The rearrangement uses TRBV5-1 and TRBJ1-1, with D uncertain. V lost 0 bases and J lost 6, with 15 bases in between. CDR3 length equals 15 residues. Germline V CDR1 and CDR2: SGHRS, YFSETQ. In DNA form, the CDR3 reads TGCGCCAGCAGCTTGGACCGGAACACAAACCCTGAAGCTTTCTTT. It codes for CASSLDRNTNPEAFF.

At least ten counts were recorded for this clonotype. The chain is built from TRBV7-2 and TRBJ1-5; D remains unclear. CDR1 and CDR2 from the germline V gene are SGHTA and FQGNSA. This CDR3 spans 15 amino acids. V was pared by 4 bases and J by 0 bases, with 10 bases between. CDR3: CASSSVGFSNQPQHF. CDR3 DNA: TGTGCCAGCAGCTCGGTGGGATTTAGCAATCAGCCCCAGCATTTT.

The genes are TRBV4-3 and TRBJ2-5, with D maybe TRBD1 (6 bases). This CDR3 is 16 amino acids long. Trimming removed 1 base from V and 1 base from J, with 13 bases in between. CDR1 is LGHNA and CDR2 is YSLEER in the germline V gene. CDR3 sequence reads: CASSQGVRTVQETQYF. CDR3 nucleotides: TGCGCCAGCAGCCAAGGGGTTCGGACAGTCCAAGAGACCCAGTACTTC.

This clonotype was observed many times. The J gene is TRBJ2-5, the V gene TRBV7-2; 7 nucleotides line up with TRBD1. CDR1 is SGHTA, CDR2 FQGNSA, per germline. J was trimmed by 1 base and V by 6 bases; bases with no gene match: 8. This CDR3 contains 15 residues. CDR3 region: CASRPLGQFQETQYF. CDR3 in DNA: TGTGCCAGCAGGCCTCTGGGACAGTTCCAAGAGACCCAGTACTTC.

This clonotype was found many times. This chain connects TRBV10-3 to TRBJ1-5, with 8 bases fitting TRBD1. Germline V gene lookup returns CDR1 ENHRY and CDR2 SYGVKD. There are 16 residues in the CDR3. Losses at the gene ends were 4 bases for V and 2 bases for J; bases not matched to a gene: 7. CDR3 DNA: TGTGCCATCAGTGCAACCCAGGGGGCCGGCAATCAGCCCCAGCATTTT. This encodes CAISATQGAGNQPQHF.

This sequence joins TRBV6-5 and TRBJ1-4; the match to TRBD1 covers 7 bases. The CDR3 spans 12 residues. The germline V gene has CDR1 MNHEY and CDR2 SVGAGI. The V segment lost 4 bases and the J segment 7 bases; nucleotides outside the gene matches: 0. The CDR3 loop is CASSWTGEKLFF. The CDR3 nucleotides are TGTGCCAGCAGTTGGACAGGTGAAAAACTGTTTTTT.

The chain has TRBV5-1 and TRBJ1-6; maybe TRBD1 (5 bases). V was trimmed by 0 bases and J by 6 bases, leaving 10 bases between them. Per germline, CDR1 SGHRS and CDR2 YFSETQ. There are 15 residues in the CDR3. Written as DNA, the CDR3 is TGCGCCAGCAGCTTGGCCCAGGGATCTAATTCACCCCTCCACTTT. The encoded protein is CASSLAQGSNSPLHF.

This clonotype was observed at least ten times. The chain employs TRBV29-1 and TRBJ1-1; D unclear. The germline gives CDR1 SQVTM, CDR2 ANQGSEA. The CDR3 has 14 residues. Trimming removed 3 bases from V and 3 bases from J, with 14 bases in between. CDR3 sequence (DNA): TGCAGCGTTGACTCTCGGTTGGGGTACACTGAAGCTTTCTTT. Translating gives CSVDSRLGYTEAFF.

The CDR3 DNA reads TGTGCCAGCAGCTTGTTTGGGCCAGGGATGGCGAACATTCAGTACTTC. This translates into CASSLFGPGMANIQYF. This chain joins TRBV5-6 and TRBJ2-4, with a tentative D call TRBD1 (5 bases). CDR3 length: 16 amino acids. Trimming pared 1 base from V and 7 bases from J, leaving 18 bases between. Germline assignment: CDR1 SGHDT and CDR2 YYEEEE.

Notes on this clonotype: A clone one base away is much larger, so this may be a read error. The chain combines TRBV6-1 with TRBJ2-7; the match to TRBD2 covers 11 bases. Per germline, CDR1 MNHNS and CDR2 SASEGT. This CDR3 spans 17 amino acids. In DNA, the CDR3 is TGTGCCAACAGTGAGAAACTTCGACTAGCGGGGACTAACGAGCAGTACTTC. Protein: CANSEKLRLAGTNEQYF.

The sample holds a few counts of this clonotype. V gene TRBV7-8 combines with J gene TRBJ2-2; 11 bases agree with TRBD2. The germline gives CDR1 SGHVS, CDR2 FQNEAQ. V trimming: 5 bases; J trimming: 0 bases; junction bases outside the gene matches: 11. This CDR3 contains 19 residues. CDR3 in amino acids: CASSPNALAGEANTGELFF. CDR3 coding DNA: TGTGCCAGCAGCCCCAATGCACTAGCGGGAGAGGCGAACACCGGGGAGCTGTTTTTT. Supplemented by reference TRBV7-8 and TRBJ2-2, the full variable domain reads GAGVSQSPRYKVAKRGQDVALRCDPISGHVSLFWYQQALGQGPEFLTYFQNEAQLDKSGLPSDRFFAERPEGSVSTLKIQRTQQEDSAVYLCASSPNALAGEANTGELFFGEGSRLTVL.

V usage is TRBV12-3 or TRBV12-4 and J usage is TRBJ1-2; 9 bases are a match to TRBD1. V lost 1 base and J lost 4; bases outside the gene matches: 10. This CDR3 has 17 residues. The CDR3 protein is CASSLETGGGNPYGYTF. The CDR3 DNA reads TGTGCCAGCAGTTTAGAAACAGGGGGCGGAAACCCCTATGGCTACACCTTC.

The gene calls are TRBV20-1 and TRBJ2-7; 11 nucleotides line up with TRBD2. The junction had 4 bases not matched to a gene; V was cut back by 4 bases and J by 5 bases. This CDR3 has 13 residues. Germline lookup yields CDR1 DFQATT and CDR2 SNEGSKA (reference sequence). For the CDR3, the DNA is TGCAGTGCTAAGACTAGCGGGACCCACGAGCAGTACTTC. Its translation: CSAKTSGTHEQYF.

This clonotype occurred many times. The chain links TRBV12-3 or TRBV12-4 to TRBJ2-2; D unclear. The CDR3 spans 14 residues. V was trimmed by 3 bases and J by 4 bases, leaving 9 bases between them. The chain's CDR3 is CASSFAALTGELFF. The CDR3 nucleotides read TGTGCCAGCAGTTTCGCGGCCCTCACCGGGGAGCTGTTTTTT.

This sequence joins TRBV12-3 or TRBV12-4 and TRBJ2-3, with 9 bases aligning to TRBD1. The CDR3 is 13 amino acids. V was clipped by 9 bases and J by 4 bases; unmatched bases: 5. CDR3 DNA sequence: TGTGCCAGTGTACAGGGGGCACCAGATACGCAGTATTTT. It translates to CASVQGAPDTQYF.

This clonotype came up many times. The chain has TRBV11-2 and TRBJ2-2; 10 bases align to TRBD1. V lost 1 base to trimming and J lost 4 bases; unmatched junction nucleotides: 6. CDR3 length: 17 residues. Germline CDR1 SGHAT, CDR2 FQNNGV. CDR3 bases: TGTGCCAGCAGCTTAGCAGACAGGGGGCAGATCACCGGGGAGCTGTTTTTT. Protein: CASSLADRGQITGELFF. Using reference TRBV11-2 and TRBJ2-2 for the parts outside the CDR3, the full variable domain is EAGVAQSPRYKIIEKRQSVAFWCNPISGHATLYWYQQILGQGPKLLIQFQNNGVVDDSQLPKDRFSAERLKGVDSTLKIQPAKLEDSAVYLCASSLADRGQITGELFFGEGSRLTVL.

A note on this clonotype: One end of the junction varies from germline; a read error may be responsible. The chain carries TRBV12-3 or TRBV12-4 and TRBJ2-7, with D unresolved. The CDR3 is made up of 12 amino acids. Here the CDR3 DNA reads TGTGCCAACAGTTTATACTCCTACGAGCAGTACTTC. As protein: CANSLYSYEQYF.

The chain uses TRBV7-8 and TRBJ2-5; a possible D gene is TRBD2 (7 bases). The CDR3 is 17 residues long. V was clipped by 0 bases and J by 4 bases, with 18 bases between them. Germline CDR1 SGHVS, CDR2 FQNEAQ. CDR3 sequence: CASSLARRGGPSETQYF. CDR3 in DNA: TGTGCCAGCAGCTTAGCGCGCAGGGGAGGGCCGTCAGAGACCCAGTACTTC.